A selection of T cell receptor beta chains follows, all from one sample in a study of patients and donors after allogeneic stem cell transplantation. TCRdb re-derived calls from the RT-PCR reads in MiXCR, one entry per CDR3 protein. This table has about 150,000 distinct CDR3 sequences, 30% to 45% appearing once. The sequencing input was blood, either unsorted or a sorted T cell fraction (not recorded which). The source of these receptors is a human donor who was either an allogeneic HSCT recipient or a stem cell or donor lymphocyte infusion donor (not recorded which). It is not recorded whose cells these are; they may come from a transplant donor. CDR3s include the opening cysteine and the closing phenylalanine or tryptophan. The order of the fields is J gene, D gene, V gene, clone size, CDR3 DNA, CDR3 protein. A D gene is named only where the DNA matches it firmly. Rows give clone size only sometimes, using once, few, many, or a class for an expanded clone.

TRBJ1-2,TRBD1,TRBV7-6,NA,TGTGCCAGCAGCCGATCCGGGACAGGGTTCACCTTC,CASSRSGTGFTF
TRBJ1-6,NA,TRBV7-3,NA,TGTGCCAGCAGCAACGACAGAAATTCACCCCTCCACTTT,CASSNDRNSPLHF
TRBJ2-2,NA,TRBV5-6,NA,TGTGCCAGCAGCCCGGACAGTTTATTATGGACCGGGGAGCTGTTTTTT,CASSPDSLLWTGELFF
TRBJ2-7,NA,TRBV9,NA,TGTGCCAGCAGCGTAGGGGCTAGCGTCGACGAGCAGTACTTC,CASSVGASVDEQYF
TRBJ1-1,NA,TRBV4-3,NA,TGCGCCAGCAGCCAAGTCTCTCGGGGCACTGAAGCTTTCTTT,CASSQVSRGTEAFF
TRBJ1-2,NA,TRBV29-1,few,TGCAGCATTTCAATCGGGGCTCTGGCGGGCTACACCTTC,CSISIGALAGYTF
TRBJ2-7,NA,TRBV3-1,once,TGTGCCAGCAGCAACCTCTACGAGCAGTACTTC,CASSNLYEQYF
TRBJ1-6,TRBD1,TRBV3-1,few,TGTGCCAGCAGCCAAGCTCTTGGAGGACAGGGGTACAATTCACCCCTCCACTTT,CASSQALGGQGYNSPLHF
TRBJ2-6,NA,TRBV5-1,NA,TGCGCCAGCAGCTTGGTTGGGATCGGGGCCAACGTCCTGACTTTC,CASSLVGIGANVLTF
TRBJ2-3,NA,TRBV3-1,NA,TGTGCCAGCAGCCACCCAGCAGGCCGTAGCACAGATACGCAGTATTTT,CASSHPAGRSTDTQYF
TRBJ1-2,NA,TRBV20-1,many,TGCAGAGAGGGGGACGGCTACACCTTC,CREGDGYTF
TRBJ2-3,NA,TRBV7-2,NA,TGTGCCAGCAGCTTAATTTGGGACACAGATACGCAGTATTTT,CASSLIWDTDTQYF
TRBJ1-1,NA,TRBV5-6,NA,TGTGCCAGCAGCTCGCGGCGGAGCCCGAGGCGCACTGAAGCTTTCTTT,CASSSRRSPRRTEAFF
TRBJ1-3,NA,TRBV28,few,TGTGCCAGCAGTTTGAACAGAATAAACACCATATATTTT,CASSLNRINTIYF
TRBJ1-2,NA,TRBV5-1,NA,TGCGCCAGCAGCCCTGGACAGTATTCTTCTAACTATGGCTACACCTTC,CASSPGQYSSNYGYTF
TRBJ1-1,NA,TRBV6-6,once,TGTGCCAGCAGTTCGGAGGGCGCGAACACTGAAGCTTTCTTT,CASSSEGANTEAFF
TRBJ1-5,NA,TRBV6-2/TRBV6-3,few,TGTGCCAGCAGTTGGTTGGGGGGCGGACAGCCCCAGCATTTT,CASSWLGGGQPQHF
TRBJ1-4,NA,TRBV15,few,TGTGCCACCAGCAGAGCGAGGACGGTTGAACTGTTTTTT,CATSRARTVELFF
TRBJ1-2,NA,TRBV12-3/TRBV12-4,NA,TGTGCCAGCAGTTGGACGCGGGGCACCGGGGGCTACACCTTC,CASSWTRGTGGYTF
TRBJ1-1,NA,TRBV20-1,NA,TGCAGTGCTAGAGCGGGGGCGAGTAGTGAAGCTTTCTTT,CSARAGASSEAFF
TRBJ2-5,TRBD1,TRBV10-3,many,TGTGCCATCAGTGCGACAGGGGCAGAGACCCAGTACTTC,CAISATGAETQYF
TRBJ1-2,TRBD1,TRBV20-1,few,TGCAGTGCTTTGTACAGGGGTAACTATGGCTACACCTTC,CSALYRGNYGYTF
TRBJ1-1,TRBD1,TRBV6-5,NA,TGTGCCAGCAGGACAGGGGCAGGCACTGAAGCTTTCTTT,CASRTGAGTEAFF
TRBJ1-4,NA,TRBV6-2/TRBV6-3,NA,TGTGCCAGCAGTCCTCATCGACTTCCAACTAATGAAAAACTGTTTTTT,CASSPHRLPTNEKLFF
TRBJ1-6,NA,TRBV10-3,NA,TGTGCCATCAACCCTGCCACAGATTCACCCCTCCACTTT,CAINPATDSPLHF
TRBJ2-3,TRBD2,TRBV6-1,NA,TGTGCCAGCGGCGGGGGGACCGATACGCAGTATTTT,CASGGGTDTQYF
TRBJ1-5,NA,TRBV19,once,TGTGCCAGTAGTACTGGAGAACCTGTTAGCAATCAGCCCCAGCATTTT,CASSTGEPVSNQPQHF
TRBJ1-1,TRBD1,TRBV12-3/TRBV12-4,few,TGTGCCAGCAGTTTGGGGACAGGGTTGAACACTGAAGCTTTCTTT,CASSLGTGLNTEAFF
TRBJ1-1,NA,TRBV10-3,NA,TGTGCCTCCTTAACCGGGACATTGAACACTGAAGCTTTCTTT,CASLTGTLNTEAFF
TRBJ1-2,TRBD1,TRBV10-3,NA,TGTGCCATCAGTGGATATTGGACAGGGCAGGGCTACACCTTC,CAISGYWTGQGYTF
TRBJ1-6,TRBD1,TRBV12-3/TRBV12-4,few,TGTGCCAGCAGTGCGACAGGGTTAGGCAATTCACCCCTCCACTTT,CASSATGLGNSPLHF
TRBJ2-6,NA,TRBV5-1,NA,TGCGCCAGCAGCTTCGCAGGGGTGATTGGGGCCAACGTCCTGACTTTC,CASSFAGVIGANVLTF
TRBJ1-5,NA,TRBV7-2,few,TGTGCCAGCAGCTTAGTGGTGGGGGGTCAGCCCCAGCATTTT,CASSLVVGGQPQHF
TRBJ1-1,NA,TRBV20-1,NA,TGCAGTGCTAGAGAAGAAAAGACTGAAGCTTTCTTT,CSAREEKTEAFF
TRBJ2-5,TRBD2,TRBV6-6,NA,TGTGCCAGCAGTACTAGCGGGGCCCAAGAGACCCAGTACTTC,CASSTSGAQETQYF
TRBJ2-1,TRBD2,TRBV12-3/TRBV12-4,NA,TGTGCCAGCAGCCCAACCGGGACTAGCGTCAATGAGCAGTTCTTC,CASSPTGTSVNEQFF
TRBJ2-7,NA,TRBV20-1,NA,TGCAGTGCCCCCAGAGTTGGGGAGCAGTACTTC,CSAPRVGEQYF
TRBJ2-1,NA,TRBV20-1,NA,TGCAGTGCTGAGGACTTTTCCTCCTACAATGAGCAGTTCTTC,CSAEDFSSYNEQFF
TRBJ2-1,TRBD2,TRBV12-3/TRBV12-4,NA,TGTGCCAGCAGTTTTGGGCGGGGGGCCTACAATGAGCAGTTCTTC,CASSFGRGAYNEQFF
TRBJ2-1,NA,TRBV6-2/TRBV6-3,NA,TGTGCCAGCAGTTACTCGGGGGCTGAGCAGTTCTTC,CASSYSGAEQFF
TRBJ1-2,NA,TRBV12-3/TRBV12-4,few,TGTGCCAGCAGTTCTCAGGGGAAGTATGGCTACACCTTC,CASSSQGKYGYTF
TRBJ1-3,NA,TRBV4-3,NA,TGCGCCAGCAGCCAAGATCTGGGCGAAGGGAGTCGAAACACCATATATTTT,CASSQDLGEGSRNTIYF
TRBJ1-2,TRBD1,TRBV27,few,TGTGCCAGCAGTTCACAGGGGGCCTGGTATGGCTACACCTTC,CASSSQGAWYGYTF
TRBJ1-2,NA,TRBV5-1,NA,TGCGCCAGCAGCTTGGACCCACGGATCTTTAACTATGGCTACACCTTC,CASSLDPRIFNYGYTF
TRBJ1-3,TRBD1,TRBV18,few,TGTGCCAGCTCACCACCGGGACAGGGTTTCGATGGAAACACCATATATTTT,CASSPPGQGFDGNTIYF
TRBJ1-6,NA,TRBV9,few,TGTGCCAGCAGCCCCGAGGGCAGGAATGGATCACCCCTCCACTTT,CASSPEGRNGSPLHF
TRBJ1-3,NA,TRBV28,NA,TGTGCCAGCAGTTTATACCCCCAGGGTCCCTCTGGAAACACCATATATTTT,CASSLYPQGPSGNTIYF
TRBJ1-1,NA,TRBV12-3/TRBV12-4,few,TGTGCCAGCAGTTATGTCCCGACAGCCCTGAACACTGAAGCTTTCTTT,CASSYVPTALNTEAFF
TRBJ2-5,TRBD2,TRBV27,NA,TGTGCCAGGACAGCGGGGGTCCAAGAGACCCAGTACTTC,CARTAGVQETQYF
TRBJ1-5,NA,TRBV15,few,TGTGCCACCAGCTCGACAGAATATCAGCCCCAGCATTTT,CATSSTEYQPQHF
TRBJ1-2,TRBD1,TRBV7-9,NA,TGTGCCAGCGGCCCTCCCGGGACAGACTATGGCTACACCTTC,CASGPPGTDYGYTF
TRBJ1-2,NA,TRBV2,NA,TGTGCCAGCAGTGAAGCGCTTCTCGGGGGTGGGATACCCTTC,CASSEALLGGGIPF
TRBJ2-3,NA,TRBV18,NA,TGTGCCAGCTCACCGTATGGGGATACGCAGTATTTT,CASSPYGDTQYF
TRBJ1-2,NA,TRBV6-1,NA,TGTGCCAGCAGTGACAGGGGTTTCTATGGCTACACCTTC,CASSDRGFYGYTF
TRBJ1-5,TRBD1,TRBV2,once,TGTGCCAGCGGGGACAGGGGGGACCAGCCCCAGCATTTT,CASGDRGDQPQHF
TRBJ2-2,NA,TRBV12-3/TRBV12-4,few,TGTGCCAGCACCCTAGGTGGGCCCTACACCGGGGAGCTGTTTTTT,CASTLGGPYTGELFF
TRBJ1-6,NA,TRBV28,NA,TGTGCCAGCAGCGTTAGGGGAGTTGGGAAATATTCCTATAATTCACCCCTCCACTTT,CASSVRGVGKYSYNSPLHF